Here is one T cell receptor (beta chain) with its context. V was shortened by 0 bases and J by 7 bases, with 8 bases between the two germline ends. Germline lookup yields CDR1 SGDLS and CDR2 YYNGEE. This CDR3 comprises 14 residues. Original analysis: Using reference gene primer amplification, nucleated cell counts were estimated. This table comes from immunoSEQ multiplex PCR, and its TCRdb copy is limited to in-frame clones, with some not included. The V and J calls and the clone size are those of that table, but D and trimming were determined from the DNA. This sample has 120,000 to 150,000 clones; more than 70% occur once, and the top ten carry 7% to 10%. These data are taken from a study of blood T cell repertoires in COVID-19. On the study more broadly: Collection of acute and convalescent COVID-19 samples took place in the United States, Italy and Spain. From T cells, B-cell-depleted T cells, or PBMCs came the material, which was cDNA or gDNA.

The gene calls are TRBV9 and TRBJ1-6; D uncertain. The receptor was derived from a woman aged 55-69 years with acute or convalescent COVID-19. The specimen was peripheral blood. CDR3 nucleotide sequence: TGTGCCAGCAGCGTAGTGGCAGTAAATTCACCCCTCCACTTT. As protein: CASSVVAVNSPLHF.